A selection of T cell receptor beta chains follows, all from one sample in a study of a mutant IDH1 vaccine in newly diagnosed glioma. Produced via immunoSEQ multiplex PCR; TCRdb's table is partial and in-frame only. The profile shows 85,000 to 100,000 clones, roughly 89% of them singletons. The starting material was PBMCs, obtained from a glioma patient treated with radiotherapy, temozolomide or both. Every receptor here comes from a woman between 45 and 65 years old with glioma. CDR3s include the opening cysteine and the closing phenylalanine or tryptophan. A D gene is named only where the DNA matches it firmly. Clone size appears in some rows only: once, few, many, or a class for an expanded clone.

d_call,j_call,clone_size,v_call,cdr3_nt,cdr3_aa
NA,TRBJ2-7,NA,TRBV28,TGTGCCAGCACCTGGGGGGGCGGTGGCTACGAGCAGTACTTC,CASTWGGGGYEQYF
NA,TRBJ1-3,NA,TRBV29-1,TGCAGCGTTGGGGGAGGGCAGTCTGGAAACACCATATATTTT,CSVGGGQSGNTIYF
NA,TRBJ2-5,few,TRBV9,TGTGCCAGCAACCGGGGACAAGAGACCCAGTACTTC,CASNRGQETQYF
NA,TRBJ2-5,NA,TRBV11-2,TGTGCCAGCAGCCCTATCAGGGGCCGCGTGGGAGAGCAGTACTTC,CASSPIRGRVGEQYF
NA,TRBJ2-2,NA,TRBV29-1,TGCAGCGCAGGGGCCCCGGGGACCGGGGAGCTGTTTTTT,CSAGAPGTGELFF
TRBD2,TRBJ2-7,NA,TRBV28,TGTGCCAGCAGTTCTCCCCGGGACTACAACAACGAGCAGTACTTC,CASSSPRDYNNEQYF
TRBD2,TRBJ2-7,once,TRBV9,TGTGCCAGCAGCGTAGAAGGGGAGGGTTACTACGAGCAGTACTTC,CASSVEGEGYYEQYF
TRBD2,TRBJ2-1,NA,TRBV10-3,TGTGCCATCAGTGTGATTCTAGCGGGAGGCGCCAATGAGCAGTTCTTC,CAISVILAGGANEQFF
NA,TRBJ1-1,NA,TRBV6-1,TGTGCCAGCAGGATCAATAGGGACACTGAAGCTTTCTTT,CASRINRDTEAFF
NA,TRBJ2-3,NA,TRBV7-3,TGTGCCAGCAGCTTATCGGCGGGGAGCACAGATACGCAGTATTTT,CASSLSAGSTDTQYF
TRBD2,TRBJ2-1,NA,TRBV29-1,TGCAGCGTGCGGACTAGCGGGAGTCCTGAGCAGTTCTTC,CSVRTSGSPEQFF
NA,TRBJ2-5,NA,TRBV9,TGTGCCAGCAGCGTAGCGACAGTGATGGCAGAGACCCAGTACTTC,CASSVATVMAETQYF
TRBD2,TRBJ2-3,NA,TRBV28,TGTGCCAGCAGTGTGACCGGGAGGGATACGCAGTATTTT,CASSVTGRDTQYF
NA,TRBJ2-7,NA,TRBV11-3,TGTGCCAGCAGCCGTGGTAGAGGCAGCTACGAGCAGTACTTC,CASSRGRGSYEQYF
TRBD2,TRBJ2-1,NA,TRBV10-1,TGCGCCAGCAGCCGGACAGCGGGGGATACTGAGCAGTTCTTC,CASSRTAGDTEQFF
NA,TRBJ2-2,NA,TRBV4-1,TGCGCCAGCAGCCAAGAAATCCCGGTCAGGAGGACCGGGGAGCTGTTTTTT,CASSQEIPVRRTGELFF
TRBD2,TRBJ2-3,NA,TRBV19,TGTGCCAGTAGTATAAAGGCTAGCGGGACGGGGAATACGCAGTATTTT,CASSIKASGTGNTQYF
TRBD1,TRBJ2-1,once,TRBV18,TGTGCCAGCTCCTGGGACAGTTCCTACAATGAGCAGTTCTTC,CASSWDSSYNEQFF
NA,TRBJ2-1,NA,TRBV2,TGTGCCAGCACGCCGACAAATGAGCAGTTCTTC,CASTPTNEQFF
NA,TRBJ1-6,NA,TRBV11-3,TGTGCCAGCAGCTTAGGGGGTAATTCACCCCTCCACTTT,CASSLGGNSPLHF
TRBD1,TRBJ2-7,NA,TRBV2,TGTGCCAGCACCCGACAGGGGGCTACCGAGCAGTACTTC,CASTRQGATEQYF
NA,TRBJ1-3,NA,TRBV30,TGTGCCTGGAGTTTGTGGCCTGGAAACACCATATATTTT,CAWSLWPGNTIYF
TRBD2,TRBJ2-7,once,TRBV29-1,TGCAGCGTGAGGGGGCTAGCGGGGGCCTACGAGCAGTACTTC,CSVRGLAGAYEQYF
TRBD1,TRBJ2-7,NA,TRBV6-5,TGTGCCAGCAGAAGGGACAGGGAGACCTCCTACGAGCAGTACTTC,CASRRDRETSYEQYF
NA,TRBJ2-7,NA,TRBV21-1,TGTGCCAGCAGCAAAGAGGGCGGCAGGGGGTTCTACGAGCAGTACTTC,CASSKEGGRGFYEQYF
NA,TRBJ2-7,NA,TRBV23-1,TGCGCCAGCAGTCAACCGGGACACTACTACGAGCAGTACTTC,CASSQPGHYYEQYF
TRBD1,TRBJ2-6,NA,TRBV7-9,TGTGCCAGCAGCTTAGGCGGACAGGGGAAGACCAACGTCCTGACTTTC,CASSLGGQGKTNVLTF
TRBD1,TRBJ1-2,NA,TRBV7-8,TGTGCCAGCAGCTCCGGTCCTTGGGGGAGAAGGACAGGGAACTATGGCTACACCTTC,CASSSGPWGRRTGNYGYTF
NA,TRBJ1-1,once,TRBV6-5,TGTGCCAGCACCTCCTGGGACACTGAAGCTTTCTTT,CASTSWDTEAFF
TRBD1,TRBJ2-7,NA,TRBV18,TGTGCCAGCCCCCGGGACAGGGAGGACTACGAGCAGTACTTC,CASPRDREDYEQYF
NA,TRBJ2-7,NA,TRBV6-5,TGTGCCAGCAGTTACTCGTCCGAGACCTACGAGCAGTACTTC,CASSYSSETYEQYF
TRBD1,TRBJ2-6,NA,TRBV5-1,TGCGCCAGCAGGACAGGGGTCCTCTCTGGGGCCAACGTCCTGACTTTC,CASRTGVLSGANVLTF
NA,TRBJ2-2,NA,TRBV9,TGTGCCAGCAGCGTAGCGGAGGGGGCGGACACCGGGGAGCTGTTTTTT,CASSVAEGADTGELFF
TRBD1,TRBJ1-5,NA,TRBV29-1,TGCAGCGTTAGCACAGGGGGCAATCAGCCCCAGCATTTT,CSVSTGGNQPQHF
NA,TRBJ2-7,NA,TRBV2,TGTGCCACCCGGACAGAACCCTACGAGCAGTACTTC,CATRTEPYEQYF
NA,TRBJ1-1,once,TRBV5-1,TGCGCCAGCACACAGACGCCTCCCTTGGGGAACACTGAAGCTTTCTTT,CASTQTPPLGNTEAFF
TRBD1,TRBJ2-7,NA,TRBV5-6,TGTGCCAGCAGCTTCGGGACAGGGTCCCAAGGGCAGTACTTC,CASSFGTGSQGQYF
NA,TRBJ2-2,NA,TRBV19,TGTGCCAGTAGTATACACTGGCAGAACACCGGGGAGCTGTTTTTT,CASSIHWQNTGELFF
TRBD1,TRBJ1-1,few,TRBV5-1,TGCGCCAGCAGCGGGGACAGAGATGAAGCTTTCTTT,CASSGDRDEAFF
NA,TRBJ2-7,NA,TRBV19,TGTGCCAGTAGTAGGAGCACCTACTACGAGCAGTACTTC,CASSRSTYYEQYF
NA,TRBJ1-3,NA,TRBV9,TGTGCCAGCAGCGTAAGGGCGGGGGAGGGCCCCCCTTCTGGAAACACCATATATTTT,CASSVRAGEGPPSGNTIYF
NA,TRBJ1-1,NA,TRBV29-1,TGCAGCGCTTCACAGGGGAACACTGAAGCTTTCTTT,CSASQGNTEAFF
NA,TRBJ1-5,NA,TRBV27,TGTGCCAGCAGTGACTCTAGTGGGAATGATCAGCCCCAGCATTTT,CASSDSSGNDQPQHF
TRBD1,TRBJ1-5,NA,TRBV7-9,TGTGCCATCTCCCCACAGGGGAAACCCCAGCATTTT,CAISPQGKPQHF
NA,TRBJ1-3,NA,TRBV19,TGTGCCAGTAGTACCCAGAGGCGAAGCTCTGGAAACACCATATATTTT,CASSTQRRSSGNTIYF
TRBD2,TRBJ2-1,NA,TRBV9,TGTGCCAGCAGCCCCAGCGGGGCAAGCGGCTCCGCCTACAATGAGCAGTTCTTC,CASSPSGASGSAYNEQFF
NA,TRBJ2-3,NA,TRBV6-5,TGTGCCAACAGTCTCCCTGGGGCCACAGATACGCAGTATTTT,CANSLPGATDTQYF
NA,TRBJ2-1,NA,TRBV27,TGTGCCAGCAGCTGGGCGCTAGAGGCGGGTGAGCAGTTCTTC,CASSWALEAGEQFF
NA,TRBJ2-7,NA,TRBV9,TGTGCCAGCAGCGTAGGTTGGGGTTACGAGCAGTACTTC,CASSVGWGYEQYF
NA,TRBJ2-7,NA,TRBV2,TGTGCCAGCAAAATGGACAGAAGGGACGAGCAGTACTTC,CASKMDRRDEQYF